Listed below are T cell receptor beta chains from one sample, sequenced in a study of blood T cell repertoires in COVID-19. TCRdb's copy holds only in-frame clones and misses some; the assay was immunoSEQ multiplex PCR. The table has roughly 320,000 clones, 80% to 90% seen once. Sequenced input: peripheral blood. All receptors come from a woman aged 45 to 65 with COVID-19, enrolled during active disease. The CDR3 runs from the conserved cysteine through the conserved F or W. A D gene is named only where the DNA matches it firmly.

D: TRBD2
J: TRBJ2-5
V: TRBV5-1
DNA: TGCGCCAGCAGCTTGGGGGCAGGGAGGGCTCAAGAGACCCAGTACTTC
CDR3: CASSLGAGRAQETQYF

D: NA
J: TRBJ2-7
V: TRBV18
DNA: TGTGCCAGCTCTAGGGGGAACGAGCAGTACTTC
CDR3: CASSRGNEQYF

D: NA
J: TRBJ2-3
V: TRBV10-1
DNA: TGCGCCAGCAGTACCCTGCCCCGGTCAGATACGCAGTATTTT
CDR3: CASSTLPRSDTQYF

D: TRBD1
J: TRBJ1-6
V: TRBV2
DNA: TGTGCCAGCAGTGATAGGACAGGGAATTTATGGTCACCCCTCCACTTT
CDR3: CASSDRTGNLWSPLHF

D: TRBD2
J: TRBJ2-3
V: TRBV5-5
DNA: TGTGCCAGCAGCGAAGTAGCGGGAGGGATGGCAGATACGCAGTATTTT
CDR3: CASSEVAGGMADTQYF

D: TRBD1
J: TRBJ1-5
V: TRBV30
DNA: TGTGCCTGGACGAACAGGGGAAGAGTTATTAAGCCCCAGCATTTT
CDR3: CAWTNRGRVIKPQHF

D: TRBD1
J: TRBJ2-7
V: TRBV5-1
DNA: TGCGCCAGCAGCTTGCGGACAGGGGTCGACGAGCAGTACTTC
CDR3: CASSLRTGVDEQYF

D: NA
J: TRBJ1-6
V: TRBV27
DNA: TGTGCCAGCAGTTCGGCAGGGGAGAATTCACCCCTCCACTTT
CDR3: CASSSAGENSPLHF

D: TRBD1
J: TRBJ1-2
V: TRBV5-1
DNA: TGCGCCAGCAGCTTTACCCCGGACAGGGGCAATGGCTACACCTTC
CDR3: CASSFTPDRGNGYTF

D: NA
J: TRBJ2-1
V: TRBV11-2
DNA: TGTGCCAGCAGCGCGCGTCAACAGGGATATGGGGCCTACAATGAGCAGTTCTTC
CDR3: CASSARQQGYGAYNEQFF

D: TRBD1
J: TRBJ1-4
V: TRBV13
DNA: TGTGCCAGCAGCACCCTGGACAGGGGCATAGGTGAAAAACTGTTTTTT
CDR3: CASSTLDRGIGEKLFF

D: TRBD2
J: TRBJ2-1
V: TRBV24-1
DNA: TGTGCCACCAGTTCGAATCAGGCTAGCGGGAGTACCAATGAGCAGTTCTTC
CDR3: CATSSNQASGSTNEQFF

D: TRBD1
J: TRBJ1-1
V: TRBV19
DNA: TGTGCCAGTGGAAAGGACAGGGTCGGGACTGAAGCTTTCTTT
CDR3: CASGKDRVGTEAFF

D: TRBD2
J: TRBJ2-5
V: TRBV14
DNA: TGTGCCAGCAGCCAAGTGGCTAGCGGGACCCACCAAGAGACCCAGTACTTC
CDR3: CASSQVASGTHQETQYF

D: NA
J: TRBJ2-5
V: TRBV7-2
DNA: TGTGCCAGCAGCCCCCTGCGCGAGACCCAGTACTTC
CDR3: CASSPLRETQYF

D: NA
J: TRBJ1-5
V: TRBV30
DNA: TGTGCCTGGAGTTCTGGTCGGCGGGGTCAGCCCCAGCATTTT
CDR3: CAWSSGRRGQPQHF

D: TRBD2
J: TRBJ2-1
V: TRBV18
DNA: TGTGCCAGCTCACCCGGGACTAGCGGGAGTATTCTGCATGAGCAGTTCTTC
CDR3: CASSPGTSGSILHEQFF

D: NA
J: TRBJ2-7
V: TRBV25-1
DNA: TGTGCCAGCAGTGAATCCTGGAGGGCAGGGGGGAGCTCCTACGAGCAGTACTTC
CDR3: CASSESWRAGGSSYEQYF

D: NA
J: TRBJ2-5
V: TRBV19
DNA: TGTGCCAGTAGTAGGAACTACTACCGGTCAGAAAACCCGACCCAGTACTTC
CDR3: CASSRNYYRSENPTQYF

D: TRBD1
J: TRBJ1-6
V: TRBV7-2
DNA: TGTGCCAGCAGCTTAGTGCCAGGGGGCAATTCACCCCTCCACTTT
CDR3: CASSLVPGGNSPLHF

D: TRBD1
J: TRBJ1-2
V: TRBV2
DNA: TGTGCCAGTCGGACGGGTGGGGCAGGGGGGACCTATGGCTACACCTTC
CDR3: CASRTGGAGGTYGYTF

D: TRBD1
J: TRBJ2-3
V: TRBV5-1
DNA: TGCGCCAGCAGCTCCACAGGGGGATTAGGCACAGATACGCAGTATTTT
CDR3: CASSSTGGLGTDTQYF

D: TRBD1
J: TRBJ1-3
V: TRBV3-1/TRBV3-2
DNA: TGTGCCAGCAGCCAACGGACAGGGGGGTTTGGAAACACCATATATTTT
CDR3: CASSQRTGGFGNTIYF

D: NA
J: TRBJ2-1
V: TRBV11-3
DNA: TGTGCCAGCAGCCCACATAGCGGATATAACAATGAGCAGTTCTTC
CDR3: CASSPHSGYNNEQFF

D: NA
J: TRBJ1-1
V: TRBV6-5
DNA: TGTGCCAGCAGTTACGCGACAGGGAACACTGAAGCTTTCTTT
CDR3: CASSYATGNTEAFF

D: NA
J: TRBJ2-4
V: TRBV5-8
DNA: TGTGCCAGCAGCTTCGGTGGAGGGGTCAAAAACATTCAGTACTTC
CDR3: CASSFGGGVKNIQYF

D: NA
J: TRBJ1-6
V: TRBV9
DNA: TGTGCCAGCAGCGTAGCTCCGGCTCGGGGTTCACCCCTCCACTTT
CDR3: CASSVAPARGSPLHF